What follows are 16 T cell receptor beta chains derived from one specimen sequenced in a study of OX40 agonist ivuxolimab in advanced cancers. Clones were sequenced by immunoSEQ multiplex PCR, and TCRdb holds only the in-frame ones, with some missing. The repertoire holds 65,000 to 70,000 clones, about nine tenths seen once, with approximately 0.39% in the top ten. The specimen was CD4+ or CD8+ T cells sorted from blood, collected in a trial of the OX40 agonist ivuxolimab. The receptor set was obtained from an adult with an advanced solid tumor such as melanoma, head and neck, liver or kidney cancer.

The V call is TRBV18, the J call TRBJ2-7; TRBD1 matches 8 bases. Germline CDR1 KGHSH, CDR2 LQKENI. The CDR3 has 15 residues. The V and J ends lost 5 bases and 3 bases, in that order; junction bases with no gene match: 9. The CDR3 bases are TGTGCCAGCTCAGGGGGCGGGACAGGTAACTACGAGCAGTACTTC. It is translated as CASSGGGTGNYEQYF.

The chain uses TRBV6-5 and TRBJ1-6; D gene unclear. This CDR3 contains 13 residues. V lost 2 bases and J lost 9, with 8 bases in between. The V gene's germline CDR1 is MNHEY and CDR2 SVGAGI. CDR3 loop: CASSYRGTSPLHF. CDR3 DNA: TGTGCCAGCAGTTACCGGGGTACTTCACCCCTCCACTTT.

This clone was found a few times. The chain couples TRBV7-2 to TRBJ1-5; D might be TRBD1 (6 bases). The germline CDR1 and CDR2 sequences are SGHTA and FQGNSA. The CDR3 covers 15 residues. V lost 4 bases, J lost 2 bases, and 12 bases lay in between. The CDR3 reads CASSSTGRGNQPQHF. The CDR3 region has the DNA TGTGCCAGCAGCTCCACAGGGCGGGGCAATCAGCCCCAGCATTTT.

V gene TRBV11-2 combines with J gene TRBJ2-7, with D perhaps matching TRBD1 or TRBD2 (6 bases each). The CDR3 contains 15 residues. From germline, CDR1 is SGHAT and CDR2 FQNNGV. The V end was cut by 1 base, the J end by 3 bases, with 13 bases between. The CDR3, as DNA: TGTGCCAGCAGCTTAGGAGGGGGGTATCTCTACGAGCAGTACTTC. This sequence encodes CASSLGGGYLYEQYF.

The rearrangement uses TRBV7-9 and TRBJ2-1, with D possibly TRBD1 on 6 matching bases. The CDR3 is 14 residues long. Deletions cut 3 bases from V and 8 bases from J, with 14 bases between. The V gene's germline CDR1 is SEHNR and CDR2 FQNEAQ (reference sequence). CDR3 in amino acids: CASSLGATNYEQFF. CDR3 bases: TGTGCCAGCAGCTTGGGGGCTACCAATTATGAGCAGTTCTTC.

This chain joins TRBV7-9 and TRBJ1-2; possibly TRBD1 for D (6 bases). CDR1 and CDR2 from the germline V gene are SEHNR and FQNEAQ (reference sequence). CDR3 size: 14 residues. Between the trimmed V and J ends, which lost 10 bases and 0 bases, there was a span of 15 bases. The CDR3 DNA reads TGTGCCACCCCTGGGGGCCTGTCTAACTATGGCTACACCTTC. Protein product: CATPGGLSNYGYTF.

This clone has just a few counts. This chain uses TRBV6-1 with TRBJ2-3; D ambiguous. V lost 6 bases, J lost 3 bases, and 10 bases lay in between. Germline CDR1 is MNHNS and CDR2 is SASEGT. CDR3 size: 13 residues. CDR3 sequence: CASRMESTDTQYF. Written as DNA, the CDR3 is TGTGCCAGCAGGATGGAGTCGACAGATACGCAGTATTTT.

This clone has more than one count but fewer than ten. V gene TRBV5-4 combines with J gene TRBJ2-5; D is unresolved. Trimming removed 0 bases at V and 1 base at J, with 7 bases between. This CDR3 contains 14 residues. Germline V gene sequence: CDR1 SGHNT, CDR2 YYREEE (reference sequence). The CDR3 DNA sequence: TGTGCCAGCAGCTTGGAGAGACCCCAAGAGACCCAGTACTTC. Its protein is CASSLERPQETQYF.

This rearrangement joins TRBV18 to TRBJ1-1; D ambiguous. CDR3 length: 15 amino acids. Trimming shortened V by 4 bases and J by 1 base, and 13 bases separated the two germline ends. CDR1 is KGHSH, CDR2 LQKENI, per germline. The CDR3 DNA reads TGTGCCAGCTCACAAACACACGGCCAGAACACTGAAGCTTTCTTT. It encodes CASSQTHGQNTEAFF.

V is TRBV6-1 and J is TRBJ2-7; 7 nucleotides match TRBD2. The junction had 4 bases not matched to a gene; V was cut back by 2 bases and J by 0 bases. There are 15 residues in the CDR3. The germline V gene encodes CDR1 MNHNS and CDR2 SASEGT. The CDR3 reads CASSEWPGGSYEQYF. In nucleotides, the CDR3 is TGTGCCAGCAGTGAATGGCCGGGGGGCTCCTACGAGCAGTACTTC.

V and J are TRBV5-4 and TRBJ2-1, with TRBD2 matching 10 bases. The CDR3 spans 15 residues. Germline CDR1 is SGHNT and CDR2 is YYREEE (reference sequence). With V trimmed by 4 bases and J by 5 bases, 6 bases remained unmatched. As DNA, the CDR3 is TGTGCCAGCAGCCCCGGGACTAGCGCCAACAATGAGCAGTTCTTC. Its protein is CASSPGTSANNEQFF.

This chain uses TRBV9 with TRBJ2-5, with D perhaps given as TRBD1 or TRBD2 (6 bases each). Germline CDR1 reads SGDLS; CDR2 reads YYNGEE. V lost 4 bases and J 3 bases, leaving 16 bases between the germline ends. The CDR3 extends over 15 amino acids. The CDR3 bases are TGTGCCAGCAGCTGGACAGATGGGAGGAAAGAGACCCAGTACTTC. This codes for CASSWTDGRKETQYF.

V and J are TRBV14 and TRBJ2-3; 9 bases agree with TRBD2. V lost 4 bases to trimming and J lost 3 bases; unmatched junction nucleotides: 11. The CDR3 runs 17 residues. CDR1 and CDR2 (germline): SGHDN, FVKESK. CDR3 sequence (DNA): TGTGCCAGCAGCCGCCCGGGACTAGCCGAAATTACAGATACGCAGTATTTT. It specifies CASSRPGLAEITDTQYF.

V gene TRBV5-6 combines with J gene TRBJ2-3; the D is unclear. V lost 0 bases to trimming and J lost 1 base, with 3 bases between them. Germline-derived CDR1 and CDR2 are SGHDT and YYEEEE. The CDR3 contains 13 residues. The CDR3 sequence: CASSLVGTDTQYF. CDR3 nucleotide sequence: TGTGCCAGCAGCTTGGTTGGCACAGATACGCAGTATTTT.

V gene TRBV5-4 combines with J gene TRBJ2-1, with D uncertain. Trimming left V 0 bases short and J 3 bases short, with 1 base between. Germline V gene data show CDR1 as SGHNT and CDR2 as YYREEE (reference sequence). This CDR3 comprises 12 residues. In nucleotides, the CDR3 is TGTGCCAGCAGCTTGGTCTACAATGAGCAGTTCTTC. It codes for CASSLVYNEQFF.

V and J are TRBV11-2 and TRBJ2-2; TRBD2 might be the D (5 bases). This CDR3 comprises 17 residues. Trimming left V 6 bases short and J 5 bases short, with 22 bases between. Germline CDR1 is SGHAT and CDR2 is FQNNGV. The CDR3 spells CASRNMGEGVWTGELFF. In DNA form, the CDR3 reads TGTGCCAGCAGAAACATGGGAGAAGGTGTGTGGACCGGGGAGCTGTTTTTT.